The T cell receptor beta chain described here comes from a study of T cells in Graves' hyperthyroidism and ophthalmopathy. The CDR3 has 16 amino acids. Trimming removed 5 bases from V and 4 bases from J, with 20 bases in between. Germline V lookup: CDR1 MNHNS, CDR2 SASEGT. Broader study findings: From stable hyperthyroidism, ophthalmopathy was separated by a 13 V-J model.

Note on this clonotype: Its specificity is unknown.

Amplified regions were TCR beta CDR3 sequences from RNA transcripts. Carried out on the TCR CDR3, a first-round RT-PCR used the HTBI primer set. One entry per CDR3 protein results from TCRdb running MiXCR on the multiplex PCR reads. The sample shows 750,000 to 900,000 distinct CDR3 sequences, approximately 40% of them seen only once. Fresh peripheral blood, 10 ml, yielded the PBMCs. J is TRBJ1-1 and V is TRBV6-1; D is perhaps TRBD1 (6 bases). The clonotype originates from a man younger than 30 with Graves' hyperthyroidism. Sequencing used blood. The CDR3 nucleotides are TGTGCCAGCAGTACCCGAACCCAGGGGAAGATCACTGAAGCTTTCTTT. It encodes CASSTRTQGKITEAFF.